This TCR beta chain stems from a study of early T cells in non-severe SARS-CoV-2 infection. Study overall: Chains were not paired, and sequencing was done on bulk RNA from unsorted whole blood.

The CDR3 is 15 amino acids. Study results and limitations: Database matching using VDJdb favored anti-spike CD8 responses, with private and CD4 specificities left missing.

This clonotype showed up just a few times. Its antigen is as yet unknown. Individual cDNA molecules were tagged with unique molecular identifiers. Using its own MiXCR run on the 5' RACE reads, TCRdb lists one record per CDR3 protein. The data show tens of thousands of distinct CDR3 sequences, around an eighth seen once. The clonotype was recovered from an adult who was a healthcare worker with PCR-confirmed SARS-CoV-2 infection or an uninfected control (not recorded which). The chain combines TRBV21-1 with TRBJ2-3; TRBD2 is the table's D call and was not checked against the DNA. TRBV21-1 is a listed pseudogene. The sequenced sample was whole blood. The CDR3 region has the DNA TGTGCCAGCAGCAAAGAGGGACTGAGCACAGATACGCAGTATTTT. It yields the protein CASSKEGLSTDTQYF.